These 29 T cell receptor beta chains were all obtained from the same sample, sequenced in a study of blood T cell repertoires in COVID-19. Assay used: immunoSEQ multiplex PCR; TCRdb lists only in-frame clones, some missing. The profile shows 50,000 to 70,000 clones, around 87% of them singletons. The sequencing sample was made of peripheral blood. The source of these receptors is a human donor with active COVID-19. The donor label of this sample is uncertain.

This clone was recorded a few times. The rearrangement links TRBV5-5 to TRBJ2-7, with 10 bases identical to TRBD1. The germline V gene has CDR1 SGHKS and CDR2 YYEKEE (reference sequence). The CDR3 has 14 amino acids. V shed 4 bases, J shed 2 bases, and the junction held 3 bases outside the gene matches. The CDR3 nucleotides read TGTGCCAGCAGCCGCGGGACAGGGGCCTACGAGCAGTACTTC. This gives the protein CASSRGTGAYEQYF.

V is TRBV5-8 and J is TRBJ2-7; possible D gene TRBD1, 5 bases. The CDR3 contains 15 residues. CDR1 SGHTS and CDR2 YDEGEE come from the germline V gene. With 2 bases removed from V and 0 bases from J, the gap between germline ends came to 12 bases. The CDR3 bases are TGTGCCAGCAGCTTAGGGGTATCCAGCTCCTACGAGCAGTACTTC. Protein sequence: CASSLGVSSSYEQYF.

J is TRBJ2-2 and V is TRBV11-3, with 8 bases matching TRBD2. This CDR3 is 17 amino acids long. Germline loops: CDR1 SGHNT, CDR2 YENEEA. Trimming at V came to 1 base and at J to 1 base, leaving 5 bases not matched to a gene. The CDR3 reads CASSLGSLAGNTGELFF. The DNA for the CDR3 is TGTGCCAGCAGCTTAGGATCCCTAGCGGGGAACACCGGGGAGCTGTTTTTT. Full variable domain (missing parts from reference TRBV11-3 and TRBJ2-2): EAGVVQSPRYKIIEKKQPVAFWCNPISGHNTLYWYLQNLGQGPELLIRYENEEAVDDSQLPKDRFSAERLKGVDSTLKIQPAELGDSAVYLCASSLGSLAGNTGELFFGEGSRLTVL.

CDR3 DNA sequence: TGCGCCAGCAGCCAAGAGTTGGACTACGAAGAGACCCAGTACTTC. It codes for CASSQELDYEETQYF. The rearrangement joins TRBV4-3 to TRBJ2-5; D is possibly TRBD2 (6 bases). Germline values: CDR1 LGHNA, CDR2 YSLEER. This CDR3 spans 15 amino acids. V shed 0 bases and J shed 3 bases, with 11 bases lying between them.

In its sample, this clone was seen a few times. The V and J genes are TRBV5-4 and TRBJ2-3, with unresolved D. In germline, CDR1 is SGHNT, CDR2 YYREEE (reference sequence). V was clipped by 4 bases and J by 0 bases, with 3 bases between them. This CDR3 region has 12 residues. CDR3 bases: TGTGCCAGCAGCACTAGCACAGATACGCAGTATTTT. Encoded protein: CASSTSTDTQYF.

The chain couples TRBV7-2 to TRBJ2-1, with 7 bases lining up with TRBD2. The V segment lost 3 bases and the J segment 4 bases; nucleotides outside the gene matches: 6. Germline CDR1 SGHTA, CDR2 FQGNSA. The CDR3 contains 15 residues. CDR3 region: CASSLRGRDYNEQFF. CDR3 DNA sequence: TGTGCCAGCAGCTTGCGCGGGAGAGATTACAATGAGCAGTTCTTC.

J is TRBJ1-2 and V is TRBV3-1 (or the pseudogene TRBV3-2); 7 bases agree with TRBD1. V trimming: 5 bases; J trimming: 4 bases; junction bases outside the gene matches: 4. CDR1 LGHDT and CDR2 YNNKEL come from the germline V gene (reference sequence). The CDR3 runs to 13 residues. CDR3 coding DNA: TGTGCCAGCAGCGGAGGACAGGCCTATGGCTACACCTTC. This encodes CASSGGQAYGYTF.

This chain uses TRBV11-3 with TRBJ2-3; 11 bases fit TRBD2. The V gene end was trimmed by 4 bases and the J gene end by 2 bases; junction bases not matched to a gene: 5. CDR3 length: 16 residues. CDR1 SGHNT and CDR2 YENEEA come from the germline V gene. This CDR3 is CASSSRTSGLTDTQYF. The DNA of the CDR3 is TGTGCCAGCAGCTCCCGGACTAGCGGGCTCACAGATACGCAGTATTTT.

The chain recombines TRBV11-3 with TRBJ2-5; D may be TRBD1 (6 bases). From germline, CDR1 is SGHNT and CDR2 YENEEA. Trimming cost V 2 bases and J 5 bases, with 15 bases left between them. The CDR3 runs to 15 residues. The CDR3 protein is CASSLRAGVGETQYF. Written as DNA, the CDR3 is TGTGCCAGCAGCTTAAGGGCAGGGGTCGGGGAGACCCAGTACTTC.

The chain joins TRBV10-3 to TRBJ2-2, with 7 bases fitting TRBD1. The CDR3 consists of 16 residues. The V and J ends lost 0 bases and 2 bases, in that order; junction bases with no gene match: 3. CDR1 ENHRY and CDR2 SYGVKD come from the germline V gene. Here the CDR3 reads CAISESWDSNTGELFF. The CDR3 DNA sequence: TGTGCCATCAGTGAGTCGTGGGACAGCAACACCGGGGAGCTGTTTTTT.

This clone has more than one count but fewer than ten. This chain uses TRBV3-1 (or the pseudogene TRBV3-2) with TRBJ1-5; D is unresolved. The CDR3 is 13 residues long. Between the trimmed V and J ends, which lost 0 bases and 4 bases, there was a span of 4 bases. Germline CDR1 reads LGHDT; CDR2 reads YNNKEL (reference sequence). The CDR3 DNA sequence: TGTGCCAGCAGCCAAGATCGTAATCAGCCCCAGCATTTT. Its translation: CASSQDRNQPQHF.

This clone appeared once. This chain joins TRBV7-9 and TRBJ1-4, with D perhaps matching TRBD1 (5 bases). V was cut by 3 bases and J by 0 bases, with 8 bases left in between. This CDR3 has 15 residues. Germline V CDR1 and CDR2: SEHNR, FQNEAQ (reference sequence). For the CDR3, the DNA is TGTGCCAGCAGCTTTGGGACTGCAACTAATGAAAAACTGTTTTTT. The encoded protein is CASSFGTATNEKLFF.

The V call is TRBV19, the J call TRBJ1-2; no firm D call. The CDR3 has 16 residues. Germline-derived CDR1 and CDR2 are LNHDA and SQIVND (reference sequence). V was trimmed by 4 bases and J by 0 bases, leaving 15 bases between them. CDR3 nucleotides: TGTGCCAGTAGTACCACTGGAGGGATTGCTAACTATGGCTACACCTTC. The encoded protein is CASSTTGGIANYGYTF.

The chain links TRBV11-3 to TRBJ2-3; 13 bases align to TRBD2. Germline assignment: CDR1 SGHNT and CDR2 YENEEA. The CDR3 totals 17 residues. The V gene end was trimmed by 5 bases and the J gene end by 4 bases; junction bases not matched to a gene: 9. CDR3 DNA sequence: TGTGCCAGCAGCCCCCCCGGACTAGCGGGGGATCCAGATACGCAGTATTTT. Translation: CASSPPGLAGDPDTQYF.

The chain recombines TRBV5-1 with TRBJ2-7; D is perhaps TRBD1 (6 bases). The CDR3 consists of 12 residues. Germline V gene lookup returns CDR1 SGHRS and CDR2 YFSETQ. Trimming took off 3 bases at V and 5 bases at J, with 9 bases between the two ends. CDR3 bases: TGCGCCAGCAGCTCAACAGGGAACGAGCAGTACTTC. Translating it yields CASSSTGNEQYF.

This chain connects TRBV2 to TRBJ2-7, with 14 positions matching TRBD2. Germline values: CDR1 SNHLY, CDR2 FYNNEI. This CDR3 has 16 amino acids. The V gene end was trimmed by 8 bases and the J gene end by 0 bases; junction bases not matched to a gene: 6. As DNA, the CDR3 is TGTGCCAGCGGATGGACTAGCGGGAGGAGCTCCTACGAGCAGTACTTC. It codes for CASGWTSGRSSYEQYF.

The rearrangement joins TRBV5-1 to TRBJ2-5, with TRBD1 matching over 7 bases. This CDR3 is built from 14 residues. With V trimmed by 4 bases and J by 2 bases, 5 bases remained unmatched. The germline V gene encodes CDR1 SGHRS and CDR2 YFSETQ. CDR3 sequence (DNA): TGCGCCAGCAGCCTAAGACAGGGTCAAGAGACCCAGTACTTC. Translated, it gives CASSLRQGQETQYF. Full variable domain (missing parts from reference TRBV5-1 and TRBJ2-5): KAGVTQTPRYLIKTRGQQVTLSCSPISGHRSVSWYQQTPGQGLQFLFEYFSETQRNKGNFPGRFSGRQFSNSRSEMNVSTLELGDSALYLCASSLRQGQETQYFGPGTRLLVL.

This rearrangement joins TRBV7-9 to TRBJ1-2; 10 bases fit TRBD1. J gave up 6 bases and V 5 bases, and 9 bases lay outside the gene matches. The CDR3 totals 15 residues. Germline assignment: CDR1 SEHNR and CDR2 FQNEAQ (reference sequence). The CDR3 nucleotides read TGTGCCAGCAGCCTACCGGGACAGGGGTTTCATGGCTACACCTTC. Its protein is CASSLPGQGFHGYTF.

The chain links TRBV5-8 to TRBJ2-3, with unresolved D. The germline V and J ends were trimmed by 4 bases and 4 bases, with 22 bases remaining between them. Per germline, CDR1 SGHTS and CDR2 YDEGEE. The CDR3 runs to 17 residues. DNA of the CDR3: TGTGCCAGCAGCCGTAACCTGAAATCCGTTCGGGCAGATACGCAGTATTTT. It translates to CASSRNLKSVRADTQYF. Combining the CDR3 with reference TRBV5-8 and TRBJ2-3 gives the whole variable domain EAGVTQSPTHLIKTRGQQATLRCSPISGHTSVYWYQQALGLGLQFLLWYDEGEERNRGNFPPRFSGRQFPNYSSELNVNALELEDSALYLCASSRNLKSVRADTQYFGPGTRLTVL.

This chain links TRBV18 with TRBJ2-2, with D uncertain. CDR3 length: 14 amino acids. CDR1 KGHSH and CDR2 LQKENI come from the germline V gene. The V end was cut by 2 bases, the J end by 4 bases, with 8 bases between. CDR3 in DNA: TGTGCCAGCTCACCAGCTACCCTCACCGGGGAGCTGTTTTTT. It is translated as CASSPATLTGELFF.

This chain joins TRBV11-3 and TRBJ2-1, with a tentative D call TRBD2 (6 bases). The V gene lost 4 bases and the J gene lost 5 bases, with 15 bases spanning the gap. Germline V CDR1 and CDR2: SGHNT, YENEEA. This CDR3 is built from 15 residues. CDR3 sequence: CASSSRVRENNEQFF. Written as DNA, the CDR3 is TGTGCCAGCAGCTCCCGGGTCCGGGAGAACAATGAGCAGTTCTTC.

The rearrangement uses TRBV7-2 and TRBJ2-4; D is possibly TRBD2 (5 bases). With 1 base removed from V and 7 bases from J, the gap between germline ends came to 14 bases. Germline V gene data show CDR1 as SGHTA and CDR2 as FQGNSA. The length of the CDR3 is 15 residues. CDR3 residues: CASSLGGSVGNIQYF. The CDR3 coding sequence is TGTGCCAGCAGCTTAGGCGGGTCCGTTGGGAACATTCAGTACTTC.

V is TRBV29-1 and J is TRBJ2-7; the D gene is possibly TRBD1 (5 bases). The CDR3 has 11 residues. From germline, CDR1 is SQVTM and CDR2 ANQGSEA. Between the trimmed V and J ends, which lost 4 bases and 6 bases, there was a span of 10 bases. In DNA, the CDR3 is TGCAGCGTTGTCCGGCAGGGCGAGCAGTACTTC. Translated: CSVVRQGEQYF.

This rearrangement joins TRBV10-3 to TRBJ1-2, with TRBD1 matching 11 bases. Trimming cost V 0 bases and J 8 bases; bases outside gene matches: 8. The CDR3 loop spans 16 amino acids. The germline V gene encodes CDR1 ENHRY and CDR2 SYGVKD. Here the CDR3 reads CAISESSGQGAKGYTF. Here the CDR3 DNA reads TGTGCCATCAGTGAGTCGTCCGGACAGGGGGCGAAAGGCTACACCTTC.

This chain connects TRBV7-9 to TRBJ2-2; D is uncertain. The CDR3 contains 14 residues. Deletions cut 3 bases from V and 2 bases from J, with 7 bases between. The germline CDR1 and CDR2 sequences are SEHNR and FQNEAQ (reference sequence). Here the CDR3 reads CASSFDSNTGELFF. The CDR3 coding sequence is TGTGCCAGCAGCTTCGACTCTAACACCGGGGAGCTGTTTTTT.

This chain links TRBV18 with TRBJ2-7; TRBD1 agrees at 9 bases. V lost 6 bases and J lost 3; bases outside the gene matches: 6. This CDR3 has 14 residues. Per the germline V gene, CDR1 is KGHSH and CDR2 is LQKENI. The CDR3 bases are TGTGCCAGCTCGCAGGGGACAGGGATCTACGAGCAGTACTTC. The encoded protein is CASSQGTGIYEQYF.

The chain carries TRBV5-1 and TRBJ1-1, with unresolved D. V lost 4 bases and J 0 bases, leaving 7 bases between the germline ends. Germline-derived CDR1 and CDR2 are SGHRS and YFSETQ. This CDR3 is 13 amino acids long. Here the CDR3 DNA reads TGCGCCAGCAGCCTGGCTTTGAACACTGAAGCTTTCTTT. It specifies CASSLALNTEAFF. Together with reference TRBV5-1 and TRBJ1-1, the CDR3 gives the full variable domain: KAGVTQTPRYLIKTRGQQVTLSCSPISGHRSVSWYQQTPGQGLQFLFEYFSETQRNKGNFPGRFSGRQFSNSRSEMNVSTLELGDSALYLCASSLALNTEAFFGQGTRLTVV.

V usage is TRBV12-3 or TRBV12-4 and J usage is TRBJ1-3; D gene unclear. V lost 2 bases, J lost 4 bases, and 6 bases lay in between. The CDR3 consists of 13 residues. As DNA, the CDR3 is TGTGCCAGCAGTTTAAAATCGGGAAACACCATATATTTT. Its translation: CASSLKSGNTIYF.

The rearrangement uses TRBV27 and TRBJ2-1; 9 bases are shared with TRBD1. Germline-derived CDR1 and CDR2 are MNHEY and SMNVEV (reference sequence). The CDR3 has 17 residues. Trimming at V came to 7 bases and at J to 10 bases, leaving 20 bases not matched to a gene. The CDR3 coding sequence is TGTGCCAGCACCACGATAGAACCGGGACAGGGTGCATGGGAGCAGTTCTTC. This codes for CASTTIEPGQGAWEQFF.